The source of this T cell receptor beta chain is a study of shared clonotypes between healthy human individuals. Between the trimmed V and J ends, which lost 5 bases and 5 bases, there was a span of 18 bases. Germline lookup yields CDR1 SGHVS and CDR2 FNYEAQ. The CDR3 runs to 15 residues. As defined, naive CD8 cells were CD45RO-negative and positively selected for CCR7, with terminally differentiated effector memory CD45RA+ cells excluded. Profiled with immunoSEQ multiplex PCR; TCRdb holds only in-frame clones, not every one. Counted here are 2 million or so clones, less than 95% occurring once; the ten biggest clones make up 0.85% to 1.2%.

This chain connects TRBV7-6 to TRBJ2-5; D may be TRBD2 (7 bases). The receptor was isolated from a man younger than 30 in good health. Sequencing used naive CD8+ T cells sorted from blood. The chain's CDR3 is CASSPHGEGGETQYF. The CDR3 bases are TGTGCCAGCAGCCCCCATGGAGAGGGGGGGGAGACCCAGTACTTC.